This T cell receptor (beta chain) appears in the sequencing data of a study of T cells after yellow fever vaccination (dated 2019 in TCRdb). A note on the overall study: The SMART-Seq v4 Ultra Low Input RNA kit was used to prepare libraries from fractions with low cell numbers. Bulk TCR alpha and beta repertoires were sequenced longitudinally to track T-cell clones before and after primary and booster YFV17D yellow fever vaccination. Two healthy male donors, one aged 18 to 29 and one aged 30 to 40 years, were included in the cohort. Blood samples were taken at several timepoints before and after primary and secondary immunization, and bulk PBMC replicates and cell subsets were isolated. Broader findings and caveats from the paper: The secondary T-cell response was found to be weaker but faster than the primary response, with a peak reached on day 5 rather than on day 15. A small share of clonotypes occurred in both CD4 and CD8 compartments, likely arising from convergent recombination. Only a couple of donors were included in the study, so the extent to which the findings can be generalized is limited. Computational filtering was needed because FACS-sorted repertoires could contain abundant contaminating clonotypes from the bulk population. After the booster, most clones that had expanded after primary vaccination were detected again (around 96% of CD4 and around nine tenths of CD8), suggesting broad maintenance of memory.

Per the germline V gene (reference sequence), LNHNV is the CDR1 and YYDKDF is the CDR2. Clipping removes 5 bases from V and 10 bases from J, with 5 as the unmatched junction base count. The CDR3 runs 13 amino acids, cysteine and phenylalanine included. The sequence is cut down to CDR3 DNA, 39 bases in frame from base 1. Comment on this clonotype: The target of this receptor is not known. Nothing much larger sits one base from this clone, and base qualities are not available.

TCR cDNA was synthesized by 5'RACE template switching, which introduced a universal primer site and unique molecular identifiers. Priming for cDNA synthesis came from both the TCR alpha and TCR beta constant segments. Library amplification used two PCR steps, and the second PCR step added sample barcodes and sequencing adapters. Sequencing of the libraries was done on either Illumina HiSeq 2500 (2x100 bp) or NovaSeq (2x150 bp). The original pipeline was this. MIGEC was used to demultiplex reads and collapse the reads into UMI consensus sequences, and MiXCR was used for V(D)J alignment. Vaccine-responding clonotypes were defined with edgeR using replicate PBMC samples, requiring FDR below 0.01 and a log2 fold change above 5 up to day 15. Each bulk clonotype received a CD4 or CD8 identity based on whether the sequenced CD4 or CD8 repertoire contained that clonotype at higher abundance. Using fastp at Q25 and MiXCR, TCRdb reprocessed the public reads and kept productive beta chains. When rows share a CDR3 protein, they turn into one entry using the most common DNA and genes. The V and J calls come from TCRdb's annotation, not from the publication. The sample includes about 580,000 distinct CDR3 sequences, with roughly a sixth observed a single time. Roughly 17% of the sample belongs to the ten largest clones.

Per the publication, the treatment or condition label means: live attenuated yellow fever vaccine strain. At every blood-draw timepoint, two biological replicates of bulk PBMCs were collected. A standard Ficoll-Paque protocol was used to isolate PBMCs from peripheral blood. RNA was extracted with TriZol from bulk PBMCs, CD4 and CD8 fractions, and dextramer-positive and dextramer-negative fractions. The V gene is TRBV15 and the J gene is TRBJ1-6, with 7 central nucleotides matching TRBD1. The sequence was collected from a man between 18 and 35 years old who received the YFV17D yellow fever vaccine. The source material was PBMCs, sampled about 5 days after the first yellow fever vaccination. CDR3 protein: CATSWSDRSPLHF. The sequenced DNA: TGTGCCACCAGCTGGTCGGACAGGTCACCCCTCCACTTT.